This is a list of T cell receptor beta chains from one sample in a study of blood T cell repertoires in COVID-19. The method was immunoSEQ multiplex PCR; TCRdb's version includes in-frame clones alone and lacks a portion of them. The profile shows 53,000 or so clones, about 76% of them singletons. The sample was peripheral blood. The receptors stem from a man aged 65 to 85 with active or convalescent COVID-19. Both conserved end residues are part of each CDR3.

j_call cdr3_length v_call cdr3_aa
TRBJ1-4 15 TRBV5-1 CASSFGGQTNEKLFF
TRBJ1-1 15 TRBV27 CASKRGGGVNTEAFF
TRBJ2-1 15 TRBV6-4 CASSDSGGAYNEQFF
TRBJ1-1 12 TRBV30 CAWGSRAPEAFF
TRBJ1-2 13 TRBV18 CASSQGQGDGYTF
TRBJ1-6 16 TRBV19 CASSRAGGTYNSPLHF
TRBJ1-2 16 TRBV6-5 CASSYVGRTANYGYTF
TRBJ2-7 15 TRBV6-2/TRBV6-3 CASSYSPGTGYEQYF
TRBJ2-1 16 TRBV5-4 CASSLLGLLEYNEQFF
TRBJ1-4 15 TRBV6-4 CASSDSANHAEKLFF
TRBJ2-2 17 TRBV7-7 CASSLASSAGGTGELFF
TRBJ2-3 19 TRBV10-3 CAISESSYQGASSTDTQYF
TRBJ1-1 16 TRBV24-1 CATSDWDREGNTEAFF
TRBJ1-1 14 TRBV30 CAWSVPRVNTEAFF
TRBJ1-2 14 TRBV5-1 CASSLGTGDGGYTF
TRBJ1-4 14 TRBV18 CASSPGPSGEKLFF